This T cell receptor beta chain originates from a study of blood T cell repertoires in COVID-19. Whole-study context: Material from acute and convalescent COVID-19 was sourced from the United States, Italy and Spain.

Study processing details: Amplification from reference gene primers served as the basis for estimated nucleated cell counts. Clones were sequenced by immunoSEQ multiplex PCR, and TCRdb holds only the in-frame ones, with some missing. V, J and clone size are taken as reported in that table, and D and trimming were inferred from the DNA itself. The table records some 66,000 clones, 90% of them present only once. This receptor was obtained from a human donor with active COVID-19. The donor label of this sample is uncertain. Sequencing was carried out using peripheral blood.

CDR3 nucleotides: TGCGCCAGCAGTCACAACAGGGGGCTTGGGGCCAACGTCCTGACTTTC. Its translation is CASSHNRGLGANVLTF. The V call is TRBV23-1, the J call TRBJ2-6; 9 bases agree with TRBD1. TRBV23-1 is annotated as an ORF whose role is uncertain. There are 16 residues in the CDR3. V was pared by 3 bases and J by 3 bases, with 3 bases of the junction left unmatched.